This T cell receptor (beta chain) was found in a study of PD-L1 blockade in urothelial cancer. At the level of the study: Patients with male sex and bladder-origin urothelial cancer accounted for most of the roughly 30 enrolled. Prior regimens of chemotherapy numbered 0 to 3 per patient. Study findings and constraints: Survival was better when pretreatment blood TCR clonality fell below the median.

With regard to this clone: Its antigen is not known.

Assay: immunoSEQ multiplex PCR; the TCRdb copy retains only in-frame clones and omits some. The sample comprises 120,000 or so clones, about 83% of which are singletons, and 2.4% rests with the top ten. The time point denotes: peripheral blood 6 weeks after treatment start. CDR3 size: 14 residues. The germline V and J ends were trimmed by 4 bases and 3 bases, with 13 bases remaining between them. Germline CDR1 is SGHNT and CDR2 is YYREEE (reference sequence). The material was PBMCs, obtained around atezolizumab (anti-PD-L1) treatment. The chain has TRBV5-4 and TRBJ1-1, with D maybe TRBD1 (5 bases). This receptor was identified in a man in his fifties or sixties with urothelial cancer. The CDR3 bases are TGTGCCAGCAGCCTCACAGGACGGTACACTGAAGCTTTCTTT. As protein: CASSLTGRYTEAFF. The full variable domain, rest sourced from reference TRBV5-4 and TRBJ1-1, is ETGVTQSPTHLIKTRGQQVTLRCSSQSGHNTVSWYQQALGQGPQFIFQYYREEENGRGNFPPRFSGLQFPNYSSELNVNALELDDSALYLCASSLTGRYTEAFFGQGTRLTVV.